This T cell receptor beta chain is drawn from a study of shared clonotypes between healthy human individuals. Naive CD8 cells, CD45RO-negative and positively selected for CCR7, excluded terminally differentiated effector memory CD45RA+ cells. Deep-level settings were used for running the assay. Generated by immunoSEQ multiplex PCR, the TCRdb table keeps only in-frame clones and is missing some. Of about 2 million clones in the sample, about 95% are singletons; the top ten hold around 1.1%. Deletions cut 6 bases from V and 3 bases from J, with 12 bases between. This CDR3 is 13 amino acids long. Germline V gene sequence: CDR1 MNHNS, CDR2 SASEGT.

This receptor was identified in a young man in good health. The source material was naive CD8+ T cells sorted from blood. V is TRBV6-1 and J is TRBJ2-7, with D unresolved. The DNA for the CDR3 is TGTGCCAGCAGACAGAAGCTAAGCTACGAGCAGTACTTC. This gives the protein CASRQKLSYEQYF.